Each of the 5 T cell receptor beta chains below was sequenced from the same sample in a study of OX40 agonist ivuxolimab in advanced cancers. Sequencing was performed with immunoSEQ multiplex PCR; in TCRdb, only in-frame clones are kept and a portion is missing. The table has about 83,000 clones, under 90% seen once; the top ten hold approximately 1.7%. This specimen was CD4+ or CD8+ T cells sorted from blood, taken in a trial of the OX40 agonist ivuxolimab. The receptors were gathered from an adult with an advanced solid tumor such as melanoma, head and neck, liver or kidney cancer.

The rearrangement uses TRBV14 and TRBJ2-7; 7 positions agree with TRBD1. Germline assignment: CDR1 SGHDN and CDR2 FVKESK. The CDR3 has 15 residues. J was trimmed by 5 bases and V by 0 bases; bases with no gene match: 7. As DNA, the CDR3 is TGTGCCAGCAGCCAAGATCCCGACAGGGCACACGAGCAGTACTTC. Its protein product is CASSQDPDRAHEQYF.

V gene TRBV6-1 combines with J gene TRBJ2-3; tentatively, D is TRBD2 (6 bases). This CDR3 comprises 14 residues. Trimming left V 6 bases short and J 3 bases short, with 13 bases between. Germline V gene data show CDR1 as MNHNS and CDR2 as SASEGT. This CDR3 reads CASRAGLLTDTQYF. The CDR3 bases are TGTGCCAGCAGGGCGGGACTCCTGACAGATACGCAGTATTTT.

The chain joins TRBV7-7 to TRBJ2-5; tentative D call: TRBD1 (6 bases). Germline V gives CDR1 SSHAT, CDR2 FNYEAQ (reference sequence). The CDR3 has 15 residues. V lost 5 bases, J lost 0 bases, and 13 bases lay in between. The CDR3 loop reads CASSHTRDNQETQYF. The CDR3 nucleotides are TGTGCCAGCAGCCATACCCGGGACAACCAAGAGACCCAGTACTTC.

This sequence joins TRBV30 and TRBJ1-3; TRBD1 might be the D (5 bases). Per germline, CDR1 GTSNPN and CDR2 SVGIG (reference sequence). The CDR3 sequence is 17 residues long. V lost 5 bases and J lost 4, with 24 bases in between. CDR3 DNA: TGTGCCTGGTGGGGCCGCTCAGGACCGTGGGGGGGAAACACCATATATTTT. This translates into CAWWGRSGPWGGNTIYF.

V gene TRBV28 combines with J gene TRBJ1-1, with D unclear. The CDR3 contains 11 residues. V lost 7 bases, J lost 2 bases, and 5 bases lay in between. Per germline, CDR1 MDHEN and CDR2 SYDVKM. CDR3 sequence: CASKLNTEAFF. DNA for the CDR3: TGTGCCAGCAAGTTAAACACTGAAGCTTTCTTT.